This T cell receptor beta chain comes out of a study of metastatic and nonmetastatic thyroid tumors. Study in general: Repertoires from blood and tumor or nodule tissue of malignant and benign thyroid patients were compared. Study-wide results and caveats: TCR beta diversity was reportedly significantly higher in malignant thyroid tumors than benign nodules, in blood and tumor.

MiXCR re-clonotyped the PCR reads for TCRdb. This table holds 20,000 to 25,000 clones, less than 20% found once. No treatment had been given to any patient before thyroid surgery. Germline V gives CDR1 SGHTA, CDR2 FQGNSA. CDR3 length: 17 residues. With 5 bases clipped from V and 6 bases from J, the junction kept 9 bases outside the gene matches. This clone is labeled as medium-sized. Its specificity is unknown. Material for sequencing was blood. The rearrangement uses TRBV7-2 and TRBJ2-2, with 13 nucleotides matching TRBD2. The sequence was obtained from a female donor with papillary thyroid cancer or a benign thyroid nodule (not recorded which). Some clones in this sample may be carry-over from other donors' samples. CDR3 bases: TGTGCCAGCAGCGGGACTAGCGGGGCCAGTGGACCCGGGGAGCTGTTTTTT. Translated, it gives CASSGTSGASGPGELFF.